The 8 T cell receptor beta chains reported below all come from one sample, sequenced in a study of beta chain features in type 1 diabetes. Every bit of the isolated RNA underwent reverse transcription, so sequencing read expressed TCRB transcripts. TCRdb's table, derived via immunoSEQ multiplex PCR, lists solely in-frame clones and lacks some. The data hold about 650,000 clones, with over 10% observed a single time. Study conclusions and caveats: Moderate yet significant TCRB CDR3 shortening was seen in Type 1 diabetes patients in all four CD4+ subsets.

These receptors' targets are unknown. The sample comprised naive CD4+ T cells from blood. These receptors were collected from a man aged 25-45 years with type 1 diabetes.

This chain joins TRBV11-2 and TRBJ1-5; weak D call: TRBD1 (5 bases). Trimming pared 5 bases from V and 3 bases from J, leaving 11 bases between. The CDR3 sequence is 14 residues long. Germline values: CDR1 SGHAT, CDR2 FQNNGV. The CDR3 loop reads CASSEGQYNQPQHF. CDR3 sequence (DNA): TGTGCCAGCAGCGAGGGGCAATACAATCAGCCCCAGCATTTT.

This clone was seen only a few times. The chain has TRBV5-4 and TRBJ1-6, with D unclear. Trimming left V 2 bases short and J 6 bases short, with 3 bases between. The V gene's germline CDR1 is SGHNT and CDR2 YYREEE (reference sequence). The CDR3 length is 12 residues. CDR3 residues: CASSFGNSPLHF. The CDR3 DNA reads TGTGCCAGCAGCTTCGGTAATTCACCCCTCCACTTT.

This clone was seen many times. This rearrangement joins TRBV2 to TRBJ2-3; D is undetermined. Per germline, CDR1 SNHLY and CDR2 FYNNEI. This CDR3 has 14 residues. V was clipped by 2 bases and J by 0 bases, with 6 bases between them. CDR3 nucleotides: TGTGCCAGCAGTGAAATGGCAAGCACAGATACGCAGTATTTT. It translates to CASSEMASTDTQYF.

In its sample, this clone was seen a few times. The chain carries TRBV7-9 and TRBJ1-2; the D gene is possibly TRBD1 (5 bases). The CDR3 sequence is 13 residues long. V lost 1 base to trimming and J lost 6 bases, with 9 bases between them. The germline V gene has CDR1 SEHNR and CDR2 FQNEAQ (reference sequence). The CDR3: CASSLGRVDGYTF. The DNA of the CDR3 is TGTGCCAGCAGCTTAGGCAGGGTTGATGGCTACACCTTC. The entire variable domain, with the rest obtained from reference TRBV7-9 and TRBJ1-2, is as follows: DTGVSQNPRHKITKRGQNVTFRCDPISEHNRLYWYRQTLGQGPEFLTYFQNEAQLEKSRLLSDRFSAERPKGSFSTLEIQRTEQGDSAMYLCASSLGRVDGYTFGSGTRLTVV.

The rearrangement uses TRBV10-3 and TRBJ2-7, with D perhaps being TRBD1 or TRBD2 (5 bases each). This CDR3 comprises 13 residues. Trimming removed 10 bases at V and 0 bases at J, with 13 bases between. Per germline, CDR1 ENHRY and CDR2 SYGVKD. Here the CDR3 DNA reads TGTGCCACCGGGACGGGAAGCTCCTACGAGCAGTACTTC. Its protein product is CATGTGSSYEQYF.

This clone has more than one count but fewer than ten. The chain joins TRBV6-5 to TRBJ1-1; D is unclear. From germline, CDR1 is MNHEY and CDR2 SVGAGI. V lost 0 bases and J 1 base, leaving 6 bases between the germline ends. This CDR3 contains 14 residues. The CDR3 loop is CASSYSLRNTEAFF. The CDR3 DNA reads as TGTGCCAGCAGTTACTCCCTTCGGAACACTGAAGCTTTCTTT.

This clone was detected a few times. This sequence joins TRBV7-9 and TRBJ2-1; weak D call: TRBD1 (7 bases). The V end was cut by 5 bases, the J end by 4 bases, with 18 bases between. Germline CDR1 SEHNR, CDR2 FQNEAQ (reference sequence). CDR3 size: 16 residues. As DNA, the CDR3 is TGTGCCAGCAGCCCCAGGGGGGTTGAAGGGTACAATGAGCAGTTCTTC. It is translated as CASSPRGVEGYNEQFF.

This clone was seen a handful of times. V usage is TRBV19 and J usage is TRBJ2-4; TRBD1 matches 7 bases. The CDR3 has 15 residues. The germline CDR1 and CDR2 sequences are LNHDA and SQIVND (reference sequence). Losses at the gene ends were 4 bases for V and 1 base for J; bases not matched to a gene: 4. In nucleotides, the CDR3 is TGTGCCAGTAGTAGAGAGACAGGGGCCAAAAACATTCAGTACTTC. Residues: CASSRETGAKNIQYF.